One sample yielded the 23 T cell receptor beta chains listed below, sequenced in a study of T cell repertoires in cytomegalovirus infection. TCRdb fed the reads into MiXCR, producing one record per CDR3 protein. Among more than 150,000 distinct CDR3 sequences, about 21% were seen once, and the ten largest hold around 3.1%. The sample consisted of PBMCs. All receptors come from a human donor in good health (CMV status not recorded). Some clones in this sample may be carry-over from other donors' samples.

The genes are TRBV25-1 and TRBJ2-1, with 14 bases fitting TRBD2. The CDR3 totals 15 residues. Germline CDR1 is MGHDK and CDR2 is SYGVNS. J lost 6 bases, V lost 6 bases, and 4 bases had no gene match. CDR3 sequence: CASSGLAGGINEQFF. DNA for the CDR3: TGTGCCAGCAGCGGACTAGCGGGAGGTATCAATGAGCAGTTCTTC. The full variable domain, in which reference TRBV25-1 and TRBJ2-1 provide the parts outside the CDR3, is EADIYQTPRYLVIGTGKKITLECSQTMGHDKMYWYQQDPGMELHLIHYSYGVNSTEKGDLSSESTVSRIRTEHFPLTLESARPSHTSQYLCASSGLAGGINEQFFGPGTRLTVL.

The genes are TRBV19 and TRBJ1-1; 7 bases fit TRBD1. The ends lost 3 bases at V and 2 bases at J; junction bases unmatched: 6. There are 15 residues in the CDR3. From germline, CDR1 is LNHDA and CDR2 SQIVND (reference sequence). In nucleotides, the CDR3 is TGTGCCAGTAGTATGGGAAACAGGGGTAACACTGAAGCTTTCTTT. Its translation is CASSMGNRGNTEAFF. Together with reference TRBV19 and TRBJ1-1, the CDR3 gives the full variable domain: DGGITQSPKYLFRKEGQNVTLSCEQNLNHDAMYWYRQDPGQGLRLIYYSQIVNDFQKGDIAEGYSVSREKKESFPLTVTSAQKNPTAFYLCASSMGNRGNTEAFFGQGTRLTVV.

In DNA, the CDR3 is TGTGCCAGCTCACGCCCAGGGCGGAGCTCCTACGAGCAGTACTTC. This sequence encodes CASSRPGRSSYEQYF. The chain employs TRBV18 and TRBJ2-7; D might be TRBD1 (5 bases). V lost 4 bases, J lost 0 bases, and 13 bases lay in between. This CDR3 has 15 amino acids. Germline V lookup: CDR1 KGHSH, CDR2 LQKENI.

There are many counts of this clonotype. The V call is TRBV15, the J call TRBJ1-5; TRBD1 is a possible D gene (5 bases). V was pared by 0 bases and J by 2 bases, with 8 bases between. Germline assignment: CDR1 LNHNV and CDR2 YYDKDF (reference sequence). There are 15 residues in the CDR3. The DNA of the CDR3 is TGTGCCACCAGCAGAGAAAGGGGAGGCAATCAGCCCCAGCATTTT. Protein sequence: CATSRERGGNQPQHF.

The chain uses TRBV5-6 and TRBJ2-3, with a possible D match to TRBD1 (6 bases). This CDR3 region has 15 residues. Per germline, CDR1 SGHDT and CDR2 YYEEEE. The V gene lost 2 bases and the J gene lost 2 bases, with 12 bases spanning the gap. This CDR3 is CASSFLGAITDTQYF. CDR3 in DNA: TGTGCCAGCAGCTTCTTGGGGGCGATCACAGATACGCAGTATTTT.

This clonotype appeared once. This sequence joins TRBV28 and TRBJ1-2; the D is unclear. This CDR3 is 14 amino acids long. The V gene's germline CDR1 is MDHEN and CDR2 SYDVKM. The V end lost 1 base, the J end lost 1 base, and 7 bases lay between the germline ends. The CDR3 sequence is CASSLFQVNYGYTF. The DNA of the CDR3 is TGTGCCAGCAGTTTATTCCAGGTTAACTATGGCTACACCTTC.

This clonotype was observed a few times. Here the CDR3 reads CASPGGSYGYTF. The CDR3 region has the DNA TGTGCCAGCCCGGGGGGGTCCTATGGCTACACCTTC. V and J are TRBV12-3 or TRBV12-4 and TRBJ1-2, with a tentative D call TRBD1 (5 bases). CDR3 length: 12 amino acids. Trimming took off 8 bases at V and 4 bases at J, with 11 bases between the two ends.

A few counts support this clonotype. The V call is TRBV7-6, the J call TRBJ2-2; 15 bases fit TRBD2. V trimming: 3 bases; J trimming: 5 bases; junction bases outside the gene matches: 1. This CDR3 is 16 amino acids long. CDR1 is SGHVS, CDR2 FNYEAQ, per germline. CDR3: CASSFGLAGGTGELFF. For the CDR3, the DNA is TGTGCCAGCAGCTTTGGACTAGCGGGAGGGACCGGGGAGCTGTTTTTT.

This clonotype was counted ten times or more. The V and J genes are TRBV7-2 and TRBJ1-1; 7 bases fit TRBD1. Trimming cost V 5 bases and J 10 bases; bases outside gene matches: 4. Germline assignment: CDR1 SGHTA and CDR2 FQGNSA. The CDR3 totals 11 residues. Written as DNA, the CDR3 is TGTGCCAGCAGCCCAGGGGGTCTAGCTTTCTTT. The encoded protein is CASSPGGLAFF.

This clonotype was counted only a few times. The rearrangement joins TRBV10-3 to TRBJ2-3; TRBD2 aligns across 9 bases. The trim removed 5 bases at V and 4 bases at J, leaving 7 bases unmatched. The CDR3 loop spans 15 amino acids. Germline CDR1 is ENHRY and CDR2 is SYGVKD. CDR3 amino acids: CAISTGGGAADTQYF. In DNA, the CDR3 is TGTGCCATCAGTACGGGCGGGGGGGCTGCAGATACGCAGTATTTT.

This clonotype was detected many times. V and J are TRBV7-8 and TRBJ2-3; 9 bases align to TRBD2. Trimming cost V 1 base and J 3 bases; bases outside gene matches: 2. Looked up from germline, CDR1 is SGHVS and CDR2 is FQNEAQ. This CDR3 has 15 amino acids. As DNA, the CDR3 is TGTGCCAGCAGCTTAGTTCTAGCGGGGACAGATACGCAGTATTTT. Amino acid sequence: CASSLVLAGTDTQYF.

The chain carries TRBV6-2 or TRBV6-3 and TRBJ1-5; D uncertain. Germline CDR1 and CDR2: MNHEY and SVGEGT. The CDR3 is 15 residues long. V was cut by 5 bases and J by 6 bases, with 17 bases left in between. The CDR3: CASSRYNPAGQPQHF. CDR3 bases: TGTGCCAGCAGTCGATATAATCCAGCGGGTCAGCCCCAGCATTTT.

Many counts were recorded for this clonotype. The CDR3 loop reads CASSTRDRGNGYTF. The CDR3 coding sequence is TGTGCCAGCAGCACACGGGACAGGGGGAATGGCTACACCTTC. The chain combines TRBV7-2 with TRBJ1-2; 11 positions agree with TRBD1. The V and J ends lost 5 bases and 6 bases, in that order; junction bases with no gene match: 5. Germline CDR1 SGHTA, CDR2 FQGNSA. The CDR3 has 14 amino acids. The variable domain in full, with the rest retrieved from reference TRBV7-2 and TRBJ1-2, is GAGVSQSPSNKVTEKGKDVELRCDPISGHTALYWYRQSLGQGLEFLIYFQGNSAPDKSGLPSDRFSAERTGGSVSTLTIQRTQQEDSAVYLCASSTRDRGNGYTFGSGTRLTVV.

The chain couples TRBV20-1 to TRBJ2-5, with TRBD2 as a possible D gene (6 bases). V was trimmed by 5 bases and J by 1 base, leaving 11 bases between them. The germline V gene has CDR1 DFQATT and CDR2 SNEGSKA (reference sequence). The CDR3 is made up of 13 amino acids. The CDR3 sequence is CSAARDVQETQYF. For the CDR3, the DNA is TGCAGTGCTGCGCGGGACGTCCAAGAGACCCAGTACTTC.

This chain links TRBV19 with TRBJ1-4; 7 bases are a match to TRBD1. The germline gives CDR1 LNHDA, CDR2 SQIVND (reference sequence). The CDR3 extends over 15 amino acids. Losses at the gene ends were 1 base for V and 8 bases for J; bases not matched to a gene: 7. The CDR3 region is CASSIGQGFGEKLFF. CDR3 bases: TGTGCCAGTAGTATAGGACAGGGCTTCGGAGAAAAACTGTTTTTT.

This clonotype was seen a few times. CDR3 bases: TGTGCCAGCAGTCCCGACACCAATCTAGCGGGAGCCTACAATGAGCAGTTCTTC. The encoded protein is CASSPDTNLAGAYNEQFF. The genes are TRBV27 and TRBJ2-1; 10 bases fit TRBD2. V was pared by 5 bases and J by 2 bases, with 12 bases of the junction left unmatched. This CDR3 has 18 amino acids. Germline V lookup: CDR1 MNHEY, CDR2 SMNVEV (reference sequence).

The table lists this clonotype with a few counts. This chain links TRBV7-6 with TRBJ2-7; TRBD1 aligns across 7 bases. Germline CDR1 SGHVS, CDR2 FNYEAQ. The CDR3 sequence is 13 residues long. J was trimmed by 4 bases and V by 5 bases; bases with no gene match: 5. As DNA, the CDR3 is TGTGCCAGCAGCACACCCAGGGGGTACGAGCAGTACTTC. Translated: CASSTPRGYEQYF.

This clonotype was seen a handful of times. V is TRBV28 and J is TRBJ1-5, with D unresolved. Trimming shortened V by 3 bases and J by 2 bases, and 5 bases separated the two germline ends. Per the germline V gene, CDR1 is MDHEN and CDR2 is SYDVKM. This CDR3 comprises 13 residues. CDR3 nucleotide sequence: TGTGCCAGCAGTTTTCTTGGCAATCAGCCCCAGCATTTT. This sequence encodes CASSFLGNQPQHF.

The V and J genes are TRBV7-9 and TRBJ2-7; 7 nucleotides line up with TRBD1. The CDR3 has 19 residues. V dropped 5 bases and J dropped 3; count of bases not matched to a gene: 22. The germline CDR1 and CDR2 sequences are SEHNR and FQNEAQ (reference sequence). CDR3 sequence (DNA): TGTGCCAGCAGCGCCCAACCGGGACAGTCCCTCCATCACGGCTACGAGCAGTACTTC. Protein: CASSAQPGQSLHHGYEQYF. Combining the CDR3 with reference TRBV7-9 and TRBJ2-7 gives the whole variable domain DTGVSQNPRHKITKRGQNVTFRCDPISEHNRLYWYRQTLGQGPEFLTYFQNEAQLEKSRLLSDRFSAERPKGSFSTLEIQRTEQGDSAMYLCASSAQPGQSLHHGYEQYFGPGTRLTVT.

This clonotype came up a few times. The chain recombines TRBV29-1 with TRBJ1-2; weak D call: TRBD1 (6 bases). V shed 2 bases and J shed 3 bases, with 19 bases lying between them. The CDR3 length is 16 residues. CDR1 is SQVTM, CDR2 ANQGSEA, per germline. The CDR3 region has the DNA TGCAGCGTTGAATTAGGGTGGCAGGGGACACACTATGGCTACACCTTC. Its translation is CSVELGWQGTHYGYTF.

Only a few counts were recorded for this clonotype. The genes are TRBV5-1 and TRBJ2-3; 11 nucleotides match TRBD2. Germline V gene lookup returns CDR1 SGHRS and CDR2 YFSETQ. J gave up 7 bases and V 4 bases, and 11 bases lay outside the gene matches. The CDR3 loop spans 16 amino acids. CDR3 nucleotide sequence: TGCGCCAGCAGCCTCCGTCTAGCGGGGGGCTCGTATACGCAGTATTTT. This codes for CASSLRLAGGSYTQYF.

The J gene is TRBJ2-3, the V gene TRBV20-1; D is undetermined. The CDR3 sequence is 13 residues long. Trimming took 1 base from V and 0 from J, leaving 5 bases between them. Germline CDR1 DFQATT, CDR2 SNEGSKA (reference sequence). The CDR3 sequence: CSARVPSTDTQYF. Written as DNA, the CDR3 is TGCAGTGCTAGAGTTCCTAGCACAGATACGCAGTATTTT.

This clonotype was observed at least ten times. The chain couples TRBV7-9 to TRBJ2-1, with 7 bases fitting TRBD1. The germline V gene encodes CDR1 SEHNR and CDR2 FQNEAQ (reference sequence). CDR3 length: 16 amino acids. The V segment lost 4 bases and the J segment 2 bases; nucleotides outside the gene matches: 8. The CDR3 bases are TGTGCCAGCAGCTCCAAGGGACAGACTCCCTACAATGAGCAGTTCTTC. This encodes CASSSKGQTPYNEQFF.